Listed here are 20 T cell receptor beta chains from one sample, sequenced in a study of blood T cell repertoires in COVID-19. The protocol was immunoSEQ multiplex PCR, while the TCRdb copy is restricted to in-frame clones and leaves out a portion. The table lists 30,000 to 40,000 clones, about 90% of them singletons. The sample comprised peripheral blood. These receptors were obtained from a man aged 55 to 70 with acute or convalescent COVID-19.

The chain employs TRBV28 and TRBJ2-3; possibly TRBD2 for D (5 bases). The CDR3 covers 14 residues. V lost 5 bases, J lost 5 bases, and 14 bases lay in between. The V gene's germline CDR1 is MDHEN and CDR2 SYDVKM. The CDR3: CASSARGIGDTQYF. As DNA, the CDR3 is TGTGCCAGCAGTGCGCGAGGGATTGGAGATACGCAGTATTTT.

The chain joins TRBV7-2 to TRBJ1-1; D gene unclear. The germline gives CDR1 SGHTA, CDR2 FQGNSA. The CDR3 has 13 amino acids. The V and J ends lost 3 bases and 0 bases respectively, with 5 bases between them. CDR3 amino acids: CASSLYMNTEAFF. The DNA for the CDR3 is TGTGCCAGCAGCTTGTATATGAACACTGAAGCTTTCTTT.

The V and J genes are TRBV13 and TRBJ2-1, with a weak D call TRBD1 (7 bases). Germline assignment: CDR1 PRHDT and CDR2 FYEKMQ (reference sequence). Trimming removed 5 bases from V and 6 bases from J, with 17 bases in between. The CDR3 has 15 residues. The CDR3 reads CASSRRQGGVNEQFF. The CDR3 region has the DNA TGTGCCAGCAGCCGACGCCAGGGGGGTGTCAATGAGCAGTTCTTC.

The chain recombines TRBV5-4 with TRBJ2-7, with D tentatively TRBD1 (6 bases). V shed 9 bases and J shed 2 bases, with 12 bases lying between them. The V gene's germline CDR1 is SGHNT and CDR2 YYREEE (reference sequence). CDR3 size: 12 residues. The CDR3 DNA is TGTGCCATGGGGGACATTACCTACGAGCAGTACTTC. Amino acids: CAMGDITYEQYF.

The chain joins TRBV27 to TRBJ2-5, with unresolved D. V was pared by 1 base and J by 7 bases, with 22 bases between. In germline, CDR1 is MNHEY, CDR2 SMNVEV (reference sequence). This CDR3 contains 17 residues. The CDR3 bases are TGTGCCAGCAGTTTATTTGGCAGGAACAACTCGCCCGGGACCCAGTACTTC. This sequence encodes CASSLFGRNNSPGTQYF.

This clone was detected a few times. The chain has TRBV19 and TRBJ1-2, with 7 bases that match TRBD1. Germline loops: CDR1 LNHDA, CDR2 SQIVND (reference sequence). The CDR3 contains 15 residues. V was pared by 5 bases and J by 3 bases, with 9 bases of the junction left unmatched. CDR3 DNA sequence: TGTGCCAGTAGTGACCCGACAGGGTTCGACTATGGCTACACCTTC. Translating it yields CASSDPTGFDYGYTF.

V and J are TRBV9 and TRBJ2-5; 10 nucleotides line up with TRBD2. The CDR3 loop spans 16 amino acids. The J segment lost 5 bases and the V segment lost 0 bases, leaving 7 bases of the junction unmatched. Germline V CDR1 and CDR2: SGDLS, YYNGEE. CDR3: CASSVGTSGLGETQYF. The CDR3 coding sequence is TGTGCCAGCAGCGTAGGGACTAGCGGCTTGGGGGAGACCCAGTACTTC.

This sequence joins TRBV27 and TRBJ2-1; TRBD2 aligns across 10 bases. The V gene's germline CDR1 is MNHEY and CDR2 SMNVEV (reference sequence). Germline trimming cut 3 bases from V and 7 bases from J; bases unmatched to any gene: 6. The CDR3 is 15 amino acids. CDR3 amino acids: CASSFFSGRQNEQFF. The CDR3 DNA follows: TGTGCCAGCAGTTTCTTTAGCGGGAGGCAGAATGAGCAGTTCTTC.

This chain uses TRBV6-5 with TRBJ1-1; 8 bases map to TRBD1. Germline V gene data show CDR1 as MNHEY and CDR2 as SVGAGI. Trimming took 6 bases from V and 1 from J; bases not matched to a gene: 4. This CDR3 comprises 14 residues. Written as DNA, the CDR3 is TGTGCCAGCAGGCCCGGACAGGGGAACACTGAAGCTTTCTTT. It is translated as CASRPGQGNTEAFF.

The V call is TRBV3-1 (or the pseudogene TRBV3-2), the J call TRBJ2-5; 7 positions agree with TRBD1. Germline loops: CDR1 LGHDT, CDR2 YNNKEL (reference sequence). Germline trimming cut 6 bases from V and 2 bases from J; bases unmatched to any gene: 12. The CDR3 runs 16 residues. The CDR3: CASRNDRGQQQETQYF. DNA for the CDR3: TGTGCCAGCAGGAATGACCGGGGACAGCAACAAGAGACCCAGTACTTC.

The rearrangement links TRBV3-1 (or the pseudogene TRBV3-2) to TRBJ2-5, with 9 bases that match TRBD1. J was trimmed by 10 bases and V by 3 bases; bases with no gene match: 9. Germline V CDR1 and CDR2: LGHDT, YNNKEL (reference sequence). The CDR3 contains 14 residues. CDR3 sequence: CASSQRQGDSGQYF. Here the CDR3 DNA reads TGTGCCAGCAGCCAGAGACAGGGGGATTCGGGCCAGTACTTC.

This clone showed up just a few times. The gene calls are TRBV19 and TRBJ1-2; 9 nucleotides align to TRBD1. After removal of 6 bases from V and 5 bases from J, the junction contained 4 bases not matched to a gene. Germline V gives CDR1 LNHDA, CDR2 SQIVND (reference sequence). This CDR3 spans 13 amino acids. CDR3 protein: CASSRDRAYGYTF. The CDR3 region has the DNA TGTGCCAGTAGCAGGGACAGGGCTTATGGCTACACCTTC.

J is TRBJ2-5 and V is TRBV18, with TRBD1 identical over 8 bases. CDR3 length equals 14 residues. The germline CDR1 and CDR2 sequences are KGHSH and LQKENI. V lost 6 bases and J lost 5; bases outside the gene matches: 8. The CDR3 here is CASSPSTGDETQYF. CDR3 DNA: TGTGCCAGCTCGCCATCGACAGGGGATGAGACCCAGTACTTC.

In this sample, this clone turned up once. The V gene is TRBV5-8, the J gene TRBJ2-3; 8 bases agree with TRBD1. The junction had 11 bases not matched to a gene; V was cut back by 1 base and J by 7 bases. This CDR3 spans 16 amino acids. CDR1 is SGHTS and CDR2 is YDEGEE in the germline V gene. The CDR3 bases are TGTGCCAGCAGCTTGATCTCAGGGGGCTCGCAGAATACGCAGTATTTT. Its protein product is CASSLISGGSQNTQYF.

The rearrangement joins TRBV2 to TRBJ2-6; D may be TRBD2 (5 bases). Deletions cut 8 bases from V and 0 bases from J, with 11 bases between. There are 15 residues in the CDR3. Germline assignment: CDR1 SNHLY and CDR2 FYNNEI. CDR3: CASVRDISGANVLTF. DNA for the CDR3: TGTGCCAGCGTCCGGGATATCTCTGGGGCCAACGTCCTGACTTTC.

There are a few counts of this clone. The genes are TRBV19 and TRBJ1-5; 10 nucleotides match TRBD1. Germline V gives CDR1 LNHDA, CDR2 SQIVND (reference sequence). This CDR3 is built from 14 residues. Germline trimming cut 6 bases from V and 7 bases from J; bases unmatched to any gene: 6. CDR3 DNA sequence: TGTGCCAGTAGCCTGACAGGGGGCTGGCAGCCCCAGCATTTT. This codes for CASSLTGGWQPQHF.

J is TRBJ2-1 and V is TRBV5-8; no firm D call. Trimming removed 7 bases at V and 3 bases at J, with 14 bases between. This CDR3 region has 14 residues. The germline gives CDR1 SGHTS, CDR2 YDEGEE. In DNA form, the CDR3 reads TGTGCCAGCGAGGCCTACCTAAACTACAATGAGCAGTTCTTC. Translation gives CASEAYLNYNEQFF.

This chain connects TRBV6-6 to TRBJ1-5, with 8 nucleotides matching TRBD1. Per germline, CDR1 MNHNY and CDR2 SVGAGI (reference sequence). The CDR3 consists of 15 residues. V shed 6 bases, J shed 2 bases, and the junction held 6 bases outside the gene matches. In DNA form, the CDR3 reads TGTGCCAGCAGGCCACAGGGGGACGGCAATCAGCCCCAGCATTTT. Its translation is CASRPQGDGNQPQHF.

The chain carries TRBV13 and TRBJ1-4, with 8 bases matching TRBD1. Unmatched junction bases numbered 10, after V lost 2 bases and J lost 8 bases. The germline V gene encodes CDR1 PRHDT and CDR2 FYEKMQ (reference sequence). This CDR3 has 16 amino acids. The chain's CDR3 is CASSLRVTGGQEKLFF. The CDR3 DNA is TGTGCCAGCAGCTTACGAGTTACAGGGGGACAAGAAAAACTGTTTTTT.

This chain links TRBV29-1 with TRBJ2-3; D is perhaps TRBD1 (6 bases). The CDR3 runs to 13 residues. V lost 6 bases and J lost 0, with 10 bases in between. CDR1 and CDR2 (germline): SQVTM, ANQGSEA. This CDR3 reads CSVLGHSTDTQYF. For the CDR3, the DNA is TGCAGCGTCTTGGGACATAGCACAGATACGCAGTATTTT.